This T cell receptor (beta chain) came from a study of glioma-infiltrating T cells after dendritic cell vaccination. Only patients with spare fresh-frozen tumor and over two years of follow-up were included. None of the glioblastoma patients had an isocitrate dehydrogenase mutation. PBMC were collected before vaccination, two weeks after the third vaccination, and at progression. The PCR used 60 V beta and 13 J beta primers. Sequenced by immunoSEQ multiplex PCR; TCRdb stores in-frame clones only, minus some. The sample includes 40,000 to 60,000 clones, 85% of them seen just once. The TCR sequence derives from a human donor with glioblastoma. The sequencing used blood, collected before dendritic cell vaccination.

CDR3 residues: CASSSLGGALYNEQFF. The DNA of the CDR3 is TGTGCCAGTAGTAGTTTGGGTGGGGCCCTATACAATGAGCAGTTCTTC. The chain joins TRBV19 to TRBJ2-1; weak D call: TRBD1 (5 bases). The CDR3 runs to 16 residues. V lost 4 bases and J lost 4, with 17 bases in between. The germline gives CDR1 LNHDA, CDR2 SQIVND (reference sequence).